These T cell receptor beta chains were read from a single sample in a study of regulatory T cells in long-lasting Graves disease. TCRdb analysed the multiplex PCR reads with MiXCR anew, one entry per CDR3 protein. This sample has a few hundred thousand distinct CDR3 sequences, with roughly 23% found just once. Sequences were derived from peripheral blood mononuclear cells (PBMCs), sampled when the disease was refractory, from a patient treated with antithyroid drugs. Every receptor here comes from a middle-aged woman with Graves disease. The CDR3 runs from the conserved cysteine through the conserved F or W. D genes are given only for firm matches. Clone size appears in some rows only: once, few, many, or a class for an expanded clone.

D gene	CDR3 length	clone size	V gene	J gene	CDR3 DNA	CDR3 protein
.	15	.	TRBV3-1	TRBJ2-7	TGTGCCAGCAGCCACCGTTTAGGGAGCCCCTACGAGCAGTACTTC	CASSHRLGSPYEQYF
.	21	.	TRBV19	TRBJ1-5	TGTGCCAGTAGTATAGCGCACCCTAGGACCTTCACTCTCGATAGCAATCAGCCCCAGCATTTT	CASSIAHPRTFTLDSNQPQHF
.	16	few	TRBV2	TRBJ1-3	TGTGCCAGCAGTGAACGGACGGATCACTCTGGAAACACCATATATTTT	CASSERTDHSGNTIYF
TRBD1	14	.	TRBV10-3	TRBJ2-1	TGTGCCATCAGGATGGACAGGACCTACAATGAGCAGTTCTTC	CAIRMDRTYNEQFF
.	13	.	TRBV7-3	TRBJ2-2	TGTGCCAGCAGCTTAAGTCAGGGCGGGGAGCTGTTTTTT	CASSLSQGGELFF
.	13	few	TRBV2	TRBJ2-3	TGTGCCAGCAAGAAAGGAGTTACAGATACGCAGTATTTT	CASKKGVTDTQYF
.	13	.	TRBV3-1	TRBJ1-4	TGTGCCAGCAGCCCCCAACAGGGCCCAAAACTGTTTTTT	CASSPQQGPKLFF
.	15	.	TRBV20-1	TRBJ1-2	TGCAGTGCTAGAGAAGAGCACACCGGGACCTTGGGCTACACCTTC	CSAREEHTGTLGYTF
TRBD2	14	.	TRBV29-1	TRBJ2-1	TGCAGCGTTACGACTAGCGGGAGAGGTAATGAGCAGTTCTTC	CSVTTSGRGNEQFF
.	15	many	TRBV19	TRBJ2-1	TGTGCCAGTAGTACGGACTGGTTCTCCTACAATGAGCAGTTCTTC	CASSTDWFSYNEQFF